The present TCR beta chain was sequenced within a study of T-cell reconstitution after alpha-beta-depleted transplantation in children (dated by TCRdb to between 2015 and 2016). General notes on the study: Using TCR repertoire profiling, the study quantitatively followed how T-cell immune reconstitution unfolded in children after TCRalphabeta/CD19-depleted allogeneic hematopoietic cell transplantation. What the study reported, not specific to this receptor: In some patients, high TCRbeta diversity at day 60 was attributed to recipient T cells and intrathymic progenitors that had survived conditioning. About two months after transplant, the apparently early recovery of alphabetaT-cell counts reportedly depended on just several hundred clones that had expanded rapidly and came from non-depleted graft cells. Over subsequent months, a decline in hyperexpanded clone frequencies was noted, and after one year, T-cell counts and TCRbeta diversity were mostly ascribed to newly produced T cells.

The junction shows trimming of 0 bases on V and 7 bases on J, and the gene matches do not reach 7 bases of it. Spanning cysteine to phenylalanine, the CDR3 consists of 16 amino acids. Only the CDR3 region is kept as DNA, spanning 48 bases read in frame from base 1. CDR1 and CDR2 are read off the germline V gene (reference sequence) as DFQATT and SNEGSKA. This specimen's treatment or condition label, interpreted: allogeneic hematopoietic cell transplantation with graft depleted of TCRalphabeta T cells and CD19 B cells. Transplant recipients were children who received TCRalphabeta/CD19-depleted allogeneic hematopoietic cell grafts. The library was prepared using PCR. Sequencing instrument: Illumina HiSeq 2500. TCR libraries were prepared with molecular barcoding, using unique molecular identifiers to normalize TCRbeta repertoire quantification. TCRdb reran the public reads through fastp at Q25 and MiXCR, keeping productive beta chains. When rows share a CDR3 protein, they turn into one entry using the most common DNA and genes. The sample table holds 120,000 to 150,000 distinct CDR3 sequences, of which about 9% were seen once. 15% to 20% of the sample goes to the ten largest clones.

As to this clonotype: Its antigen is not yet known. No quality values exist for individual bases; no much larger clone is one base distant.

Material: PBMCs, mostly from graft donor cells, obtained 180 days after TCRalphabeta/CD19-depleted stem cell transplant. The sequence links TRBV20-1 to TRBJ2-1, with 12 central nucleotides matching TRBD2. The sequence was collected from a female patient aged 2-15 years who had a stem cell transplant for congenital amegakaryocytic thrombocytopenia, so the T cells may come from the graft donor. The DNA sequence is TGCAGTGCTAGAGATGAGCTAGCGGGAGGGCGGAATGAGCAGTTCTTC. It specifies CSARDELAGGRNEQFF.